This record looks at one TCR beta chain sequence and its context. Its target antigen remains unknown. Nothing much larger sits one base from this clone, and base qualities are not available. Its CDR3 holds 13 amino acids, cysteine through phenylalanine. Of all the DNA, just the CDR3 is kept, 39 bases in frame from base 1. The germline V gene supplies CDR1 SGHTA and CDR2 FQGTGA. Trimming takes 1 base from V and 1 base from J, and the germline ends sit 4 bases apart. The sequencer was an Illumina NovaSeq 6000. Using 5'RACE with constant-segment primers, TCRalpha and TCRbeta cDNA libraries were constructed, with sample barcodes and unique molecular identifiers added in the process. RNA was extracted from every sample with Trizol reagent. Libraries were amplified in two PCR steps, with a second sample barcode and Illumina TruSeq adapters added in the second step. The libraries were sequenced on an Illumina NovaSeq using 2 x 150 bp paired-end reads. From the authors' description of their analysis: Reads were demultiplexed and collapsed into UMI-guided consensus sequences with migec v1.2.7. Using mixcr v2.1.11, UMI consensuses were aligned to TRA and TRB V and J templates and then assembled into clonotypes. A clonotype was counted as expanded or contracted only when both edgeR and NoisET called the clonotype significant, with the noise models trained on biological replicates. For edgeR calls, the cutoffs were a false discovery rate-adjusted p below 0.01 and a log2 fold-change threshold of 1. PCA with hierarchical clustering of max-normalized trajectories of the 1000 most abundant clonotypes was used as exploratory dynamics analysis. Separately sequenced CD4+ and CD8+ repertoires were used to assign the CD4 or CD8 phenotype of responding clones. TCRdb reworked the public reads: Q25 trimming with fastp, MiXCR clone assembly, productive beta chains retained. Rows with one shared CDR3 protein collapse into an entry with the most common genes and DNA. These V and J calls rely on TCRdb rather than the paper's analysis. This sample comprises roughly 220,000 distinct CDR3 sequences, 9% to 10% of them detected only once. The ten largest clonotypes hold roughly 3.5% of the sample.

Ficoll-Paque density gradient centrifugation was the method used to isolate PBMCs. The data were taken from a study of T-cell memory formation after mild COVID-19 (dated by TCRdb to about 2021). Background on the whole study: TCR sequence clusters from the two donors were found to be largely donor specific. T-cell clones expanding and contracting after mild COVID-19 in two donors were tracked by longitudinal TCRalpha and TCRbeta repertoire sequencing. The cohort was made up of two young adult volunteers, one female and one male, who were previously healthy. The full study reports these points: Some responding clones were detected in pre-infection memory, which suggested that pre-existing cross-reactive memory T cells had joined the SARS-CoV-2 response. SARS-CoV-2 specificity of the second-wave clones peaking on day 37 was not confirmed. Contracting CD4+ clones were found mainly in CM and EM memory subsets, while CD8+ clones were enriched in EMRA. Only a couple of mild cases were covered by the study, and larger cohorts that include severe cases with pre-infection samples were considered necessary. Clones that contracted from day 15 to 85 showed balanced CD4/CD8 phenotypes, whereas a second wave of clones that expanded from day 15 to 37 leaned towards CD4+.

The clonotype originates from a man younger than 35 who had mild COVID-19 (a few samples of this study predate the infection). The sample titles of this study are shuffled in the database, so cell type and time point are left out; the donor was told from shared clones. Sequencing was performed on PBMCs or a T cell subset sorted from them (not recorded which). The chain is made from TRBV7-3 and TRBJ2-5; the D gene cannot be resolved reliably. The nucleotide sequence is given as TGTGCCAGCAGCTTAAACGTCCAAGAGACCCAGTACTTC. Its translation reads: CASSLNVQETQYF.